The clone carrying this TCR beta chain was observed a handful of times. The antigen is not known. This entry belongs to a study of T cells in Graves' hyperthyroidism and ophthalmopathy. The CDR3 regions of TCR beta were amplified from RNA transcripts. First-round RT-PCR targeting the TCR CDR3 was performed with the HTBI primer set. Each CDR3 protein gets one entry after TCRdb re-called the multiplex PCR reads with MiXCR. The sample holds approximately 490,000 distinct CDR3 sequences, 22% seen once. Trimming removed 4 bases from V and 2 bases from J; junction bases left unmatched: 7. The CDR3 contains 15 residues. The V gene's germline CDR1 is SGHRS and CDR2 YFSETQ. Diagnosing involved the use of clinical symptoms, serum thyroxine and TRAb, thyroid ultrasound and orbital computed tomography. Notes on the study in general: Blood also contained most expanded thyroid clonotypes above 0.001. Ophthalmopathy cases were set apart from stable hyperthyroidism by a 13 V-J model.

The sequence was obtained from a woman in her sixties or seventies with Graves' ophthalmopathy. The V gene is TRBV5-1, the J gene TRBJ2-7; 9 bases map to TRBD1. Sequenced input: blood. CDR3 DNA: TGCGCCAGCAGCGCCACAACAGGGGGCGCCTACGAGCAGTACTTC. Protein sequence: CASSATTGGAYEQYF. The whole variable domain, filled in from reference TRBV5-1 and TRBJ2-7, reads KAGVTQTPRYLIKTRGQQVTLSCSPISGHRSVSWYQQTPGQGLQFLFEYFSETQRNKGNFPGRFSGRQFSNSRSEMNVSTLELGDSALYLCASSATTGGAYEQYFGPGTRLTVT.